This note documents a single T cell receptor (beta chain) sequence. Seattle patients were enrolled while actively infected and followed longitudinally. As originally analysed: Amplification from reference gene primers served as the basis for estimated nucleated cell counts. The assay was immunoSEQ multiplex PCR, and TCRdb's table has in-frame clones only and misses some. The V and J calls and clone size were taken over from that table, and D and trimming were inferred from the DNA. The sample yields roughly 300,000 clones, roughly 92% seen once. Germline V gives CDR1 SGHVS, CDR2 FNYEAQ. Trimming stripped 1 base from V and 6 bases from J, with 10 bases between. The CDR3 loop spans 13 amino acids. This entry comes from a study of blood T cell repertoires in COVID-19.

The sample was peripheral blood. The chain is built from TRBV7-6 and TRBJ2-7, with a tentative D call TRBD1 (5 bases). This receptor was obtained from a woman between 25 and 40 years old with COVID-19, enrolled during active disease. The CDR3 sequence: CASSLVRGGEQYF. The CDR3, as DNA: TGTGCCAGCAGCTTAGTTAGGGGTGGCGAGCAGTACTTC. Full variable domain (outside the CDR3, taken from reference TRBV7-6 and TRBJ2-7): GAGVSQSPRYKVTKRGQDVALRCDPISGHVSLYWYRQALGQGPEFLTYFNYEAQQDKSGLPNDRFSAERPEGSISTLTIQRTEQRDSAMYRCASSLVRGGEQYFGPGTRLTVT.